This T cell receptor (beta chain) was sequenced in a study of T cell responses to AZD1222 COVID-19 vaccine. Trimming stripped 7 bases from V and 4 bases from J, with 13 bases between. The CDR3 extends over 13 amino acids. Data came from immunoSEQ multiplex PCR; TCRdb stores just in-frame clones and leaves some out. The sample includes 90,000 to 120,000 clones, approximately 90% of them seen just once. Sequenced here: peripheral blood, sampled 28 days after the second AZD1222 dose. This chain uses TRBV12-3 or TRBV12-4 with TRBJ1-2; no definite D call. The source of this sequence is an adult who received the AZD1222 COVID-19 vaccine. DNA for the CDR3: TGTGCCAGCACCCTGGGAGGCCCCTATGGCTACACCTTC. Translated, it gives CASTLGGPYGYTF.